One and the same sample provided the 27 T cell receptor beta chains below, sequenced in a study of shared clonotypes between healthy human individuals. Naive CD8 cells lacked CD45RO and underwent positive selection for CCR7, leaving out terminally differentiated effector memory CD45RA+ cells. Profiling relied on immunoSEQ multiplex PCR, and the TCRdb table lists in-frame clones only, not all of them. The data contain more than 500,000 clones, around 95% of them singletons. The material sequenced was naive CD8+ T cells sorted from blood. Every receptor here comes from a woman aged 25 to 39 in good health.

V usage is TRBV7-9 and J usage is TRBJ2-7, with D hard to call. The CDR3 has 12 amino acids. V was clipped by 3 bases and J by 2 bases, with 5 bases between them. Germline V gene lookup returns CDR1 SEHNR and CDR2 FQNEAQ (reference sequence). This CDR3 is CASSFRAYEQYF. The CDR3 bases are TGTGCCAGCAGCTTCCGAGCCTACGAGCAGTACTTC.

A few counts support this clone. This chain joins TRBV19 and TRBJ1-1; D gene uncertain. V lost 5 bases and J 5 bases, leaving 12 bases between the germline ends. Germline V lookup: CDR1 LNHDA, CDR2 SQIVND (reference sequence). The length of the CDR3 is 13 residues. The CDR3 region is CASSEDWATEAFF. CDR3 in DNA: TGTGCCAGTAGTGAGGATTGGGCTACTGAAGCTTTCTTT.

The chain has TRBV29-1 and TRBJ2-1; the match to TRBD1 covers 11 bases. This CDR3 is built from 15 residues. The germline V gene encodes CDR1 SQVTM and CDR2 ANQGSEA. The V and J ends lost 4 bases and 5 bases, in that order; junction bases with no gene match: 7. CDR3 DNA: TGCAGCGTTGCCCCGGACAGGGGGCTCCACAATGAGCAGTTCTTC. Its translation is CSVAPDRGLHNEQFF.

This clone was counted between two and nine times. V and J are TRBV2 and TRBJ1-2; the D is unclear. The CDR3 contains 13 residues. Germline V CDR1 and CDR2: SNHLY, FYNNEI. The V and J ends lost 0 bases and 4 bases respectively, with 6 bases between them. Written as DNA, the CDR3 is TGTGCCAGCAGTGAAGCCCAGAGCTATGGCTACACCTTC. This sequence encodes CASSEAQSYGYTF.

The V and J genes are TRBV2 and TRBJ2-2, with TRBD2 matching over 8 bases. Trimming at V came to 6 bases and at J to 0 bases, leaving 15 bases not matched to a gene. The CDR3 is 19 residues long. CDR1 is SNHLY and CDR2 is FYNNEI in the germline V gene. This CDR3 is CASSPVPSGSVPNTGELFF. CDR3 DNA: TGTGCCAGCAGCCCTGTGCCCAGCGGGAGTGTCCCGAACACCGGGGAGCTGTTTTTT.

The V call is TRBV5-5, the J call TRBJ1-1; D is possibly TRBD1 (6 bases). Trimming pared 4 bases from V and 1 base from J, leaving 11 bases between. The CDR3 consists of 14 residues. Germline values: CDR1 SGHKS, CDR2 YYEKEE (reference sequence). The CDR3 region is CASSPGVENTEAFF. The CDR3 DNA follows: TGTGCCAGCAGCCCAGGGGTGGAGAACACTGAAGCTTTCTTT.

This chain uses TRBV27 with TRBJ2-1; 8 bases align to TRBD1. From germline, CDR1 is MNHEY and CDR2 SMNVEV (reference sequence). The CDR3 consists of 15 residues. Germline trimming cut 3 bases from V and 3 bases from J; bases unmatched to any gene: 4. CDR3 loop: CASSLVQGGYNEQFF. CDR3 DNA sequence: TGTGCCAGCAGTTTGGTACAGGGGGGCTACAATGAGCAGTTCTTC.

Details on this clone: This sample also contains other DNA sequences that code for the same CDR3. V usage is TRBV19 and J usage is TRBJ2-5; D unresolved. Looked up from germline, CDR1 is LNHDA and CDR2 is SQIVND (reference sequence). V shed 3 bases and J shed 1 base, with 3 bases lying between them. This CDR3 has 12 residues. CDR3 nucleotide sequence: TGTGCCAGTAGTATGTCCCAAGAGACCCAGTACTTC. This codes for CASSMSQETQYF. The complete variable domain, with remaining parts taken from reference TRBV19 and TRBJ2-5, reads DGGITQSPKYLFRKEGQNVTLSCEQNLNHDAMYWYRQDPGQGLRLIYYSQIVNDFQKGDIAEGYSVSREKKESFPLTVTSAQKNPTAFYLCASSMSQETQYFGPGTRLLVL.

The chain recombines TRBV7-9 with TRBJ2-7; D is unresolved. The CDR3 is made up of 12 amino acids. The V and J ends lost 3 bases and 4 bases respectively, with 7 bases between them. Germline CDR1 reads SEHNR; CDR2 reads FQNEAQ (reference sequence). CDR3 coding DNA: TGTGCCAGCAGCTTTTCCGTTTACGAGCAGTACTTC. Translation gives CASSFSVYEQYF.

The chain combines TRBV27 with TRBJ2-1; possibly TRBD2 for D (6 bases). This CDR3 region has 16 residues. V shed 5 bases and J shed 6 bases, with 20 bases lying between them. The germline V gene encodes CDR1 MNHEY and CDR2 SMNVEV (reference sequence). The CDR3 sequence is CASSPLGTAGGNEQFF. CDR3 nucleotide sequence: TGTGCCAGCAGTCCGCTAGGGACGGCCGGGGGCAATGAGCAGTTCTTC.

This chain joins TRBV9 and TRBJ2-7, with D perhaps TRBD2 (5 bases). Germline V gene data show CDR1 as SGDLS and CDR2 as YYNGEE. This CDR3 comprises 16 residues. V was pared by 0 bases and J by 4 bases, with 17 bases between. The chain's CDR3 is CASSVDLRSGTYEQYF. The CDR3 nucleotides read TGTGCCAGCAGCGTAGATTTGAGGAGCGGTACTTACGAGCAGTACTTC.

The gene calls are TRBV28 and TRBJ1-1; no definite D call. Trimming took 6 bases from V and 2 from J, leaving 10 bases between them. The germline gives CDR1 MDHEN, CDR2 SYDVKM. This CDR3 has 13 amino acids. CDR3 sequence reads: CASRVDINTEAFF. In DNA, the CDR3 is TGTGCCAGCAGGGTCGACATAAACACTGAAGCTTTCTTT.

The chain is built from TRBV2 and TRBJ2-3; 10 nucleotides align to TRBD1. The CDR3 length is 20 residues. V gave up 0 bases and J gave up 4 bases; unmatched junction bases: 16. CDR1 and CDR2 from the germline V gene are SNHLY and FYNNEI. The CDR3 loop is CASSEAPNPGQGLRADTQYF. For the CDR3, the DNA is TGTGCCAGCAGTGAAGCGCCTAATCCGGGACAGGGGCTGAGGGCAGATACGCAGTATTTT. Drawing the rest from reference TRBV2 and TRBJ2-3, the complete variable domain is EPEVTQTPSHQVTQMGQEVILRCVPISNHLYFYWYRQILGQKVEFLVSFYNNEISEKSEIFDDQFSVERPDGSNFTLKIRSTKLEDSAMYFCASSEAPNPGQGLRADTQYFGPGTRLTVL.

The gene calls are TRBV5-4 and TRBJ1-1; D unclear. V was clipped by 2 bases and J by 1 base, with 9 bases between them. The CDR3 runs to 14 residues. Germline CDR1 is SGHNT and CDR2 is YYREEE (reference sequence). CDR3 bases: TGTGCCAGCAGCTTAGAACTCCCGAACACTGAAGCTTTCTTT. It translates to CASSLELPNTEAFF. The variable domain in full, with the rest retrieved from reference TRBV5-4 and TRBJ1-1, is ETGVTQSPTHLIKTRGQQVTLRCSSQSGHNTVSWYQQALGQGPQFIFQYYREEENGRGNFPPRFSGLQFPNYSSELNVNALELDDSALYLCASSLELPNTEAFFGQGTRLTVV.

The rearrangement joins TRBV19 to TRBJ1-2; TRBD1 matches at 7 bases. V was clipped by 1 base and J by 6 bases; unmatched bases: 8. This CDR3 contains 15 residues. CDR1 is LNHDA, CDR2 SQIVND, per germline (reference sequence). The CDR3: CASSIAPGQMNGYTF. In nucleotides, the CDR3 is TGTGCCAGTAGTATAGCCCCGGGACAGATGAATGGCTACACCTTC.

The sample holds one count of this clone. In the same sample, other DNA sequences code for this CDR3. The chain recombines TRBV6-5 with TRBJ2-2; D is undetermined. Germline assignment: CDR1 MNHEY and CDR2 SVGAGI. The V and J ends lost 2 bases and 1 base respectively, with 5 bases between them. The CDR3 extends over 14 amino acids. In DNA, the CDR3 is TGTGCCAGCAGTTACGGAGTGAACACCGGGGAGCTGTTTTTT. Protein product: CASSYGVNTGELFF.

CDR3 protein: CASSIYRGPNEQFF. In nucleotides, the CDR3 is TGTGCCAGCAGTATCTACAGGGGGCCGAATGAGCAGTTCTTC. The chain carries TRBV28 and TRBJ2-1; 9 positions agree with TRBD1. J was trimmed by 7 bases and V by 5 bases; bases with no gene match: 6. The CDR3 spans 14 residues. Per germline, CDR1 MDHEN and CDR2 SYDVKM.

The chain combines TRBV11-2 with TRBJ2-7, with D perhaps matching TRBD2 (6 bases). The germline V gene has CDR1 SGHAT and CDR2 FQNNGV. Trimming cost V 5 bases and J 5 bases, with 13 bases left between them. The CDR3 covers 13 residues. CDR3 bases: TGTGCCAGCAGCACGACTAGTTCCGACGAGCAGTACTTC. This sequence encodes CASSTTSSDEQYF.

The chain has TRBV19 and TRBJ2-1; D gene ambiguous. V lost 0 bases and J 5 bases, leaving 8 bases between the germline ends. Germline V lookup: CDR1 LNHDA, CDR2 SQIVND (reference sequence). CDR3 length: 14 residues. CDR3 loop: CASSIEFNHNEQFF. The CDR3 DNA reads TGTGCCAGTAGTATAGAGTTTAATCACAATGAGCAGTTCTTC.

The chain joins TRBV5-4 to TRBJ1-1, with D perhaps matching TRBD1 (5 bases). The CDR3 loop spans 14 amino acids. CDR1 and CDR2 (germline): SGHNT, YYREEE (reference sequence). The ends were cut back, 4 bases at V and 4 bases at J, with 14 bases in the middle. The CDR3 is CASSPREGFTEAFF. Here the CDR3 DNA reads TGTGCCAGCAGCCCGAGGGAGGGGTTCACTGAAGCTTTCTTT.

The J gene is TRBJ2-5, the V gene TRBV4-1, with 10 bases that match TRBD1. The end of the DNA fits TRBJ2-7 better, so the J call may be wrong. CDR3 length: 18 amino acids. Germline loops: CDR1 MGHRA, CDR2 YSYEKL. The CDR3 DNA reads TGCGCCAGCAGCCCCTCCGGGACAGGGGCCGCCCCGTCCTACGAGCAGTACTTC. It is translated as CASSPSGTGAAPSYEQYF.

The chain is built from TRBV15 and TRBJ1-5; D unclear. Germline-derived CDR1 and CDR2 are LNHNV and YYDKDF (reference sequence). This CDR3 is built from 17 residues. Between the trimmed V and J ends, which lost 0 bases and 3 bases, there was a span of 15 bases. The CDR3 sequence: CATSRDHWSGFNQPQHF. The CDR3, as DNA: TGTGCCACCAGCAGAGATCATTGGTCAGGATTCAATCAGCCCCAGCATTTT. The whole variable domain, filled in from reference TRBV15 and TRBJ1-5, reads DAMVIQNPRYQVTQFGKPVTLSCSQTLNHNVMYWYQQKSSQAPKLLFHYYDKDFNNEADTPDNFQSRRPNTSFCFLDIRSPGLGDTAMYLCATSRDHWSGFNQPQHFGDGTRLSIL.

The V call is TRBV27, the J call TRBJ2-1; 9 bases agree with TRBD2. CDR1 and CDR2 from the germline V gene are MNHEY and SMNVEV (reference sequence). There are 18 residues in the CDR3. V was pared by 2 bases and J by 7 bases, with 15 bases of the junction left unmatched. CDR3 sequence: CASSLLPGVAGVINEQFF. The CDR3, as DNA: TGTGCCAGCAGTTTACTTCCGGGGGTAGCGGGAGTAATAAATGAGCAGTTCTTC.

This sequence joins TRBV7-8 and TRBJ2-1; the D gene is possibly TRBD1 (6 bases). The CDR3 totals 15 residues. The V and J ends lost 5 bases and 5 bases respectively, with 16 bases between them. Germline CDR1 SGHVS, CDR2 FQNEAQ. The CDR3, as DNA: TGTGCCAGCAGCCGTGCAGGACAGATGAACAATGAGCAGTTCTTC. Amino acids: CASSRAGQMNNEQFF.

This chain uses TRBV6-5 with TRBJ2-5, with no clear D. TRBJ2-7 explains the end of the DNA better; the J call may be wrong. The CDR3 consists of 14 residues. Germline CDR1 and CDR2: MNHEY and SVGAGI. Here the CDR3 reads CASCPNLGAYEQYF. Written as DNA, the CDR3 is TGTGCCAGCTGCCCCAATCTGGGTGCCTACGAGCAGTACTTC.

In its sample, this clone was seen once. This chain joins TRBV10-1 and TRBJ1-1; D possibly corresponds to TRBD1 (5 bases). V gave up 1 base and J gave up 3 bases, with 15 bases separating them. Germline CDR1 is WNHNN and CDR2 is SYGVQD (reference sequence). The CDR3 sequence is 16 residues long. CDR3 DNA: TGCGCCAGCAGTGAGTTCTCGGGCAGGGAGGACACTGAAGCTTTCTTT. It yields the protein CASSEFSGREDTEAFF.

The chain is built from TRBV28 and TRBJ2-7; D unresolved. Germline CDR1 is MDHEN and CDR2 is SYDVKM. V lost 6 bases to trimming and J lost 5 bases, with 17 bases between them. This CDR3 contains 14 residues. The DNA of the CDR3 is TGTGCCAGCAGCCCACCTTGGCCAGAAAACGAGCAGTACTTC. This translates into CASSPPWPENEQYF.